The 16 T cell receptor beta chains below all came from one sample that was sequenced in a study of CD8 T cells in ankylosing spondylitis. Using its own MiXCR run on the 5' RACE reads, TCRdb lists one record per CDR3 protein. This table holds around 330,000 distinct CDR3 sequences, roughly 10% found once. The source material was blood, either unsorted or a sorted T cell fraction (not recorded which). Source of these receptors: a female donor with ankylosing spondylitis or in good health (not recorded which).

The gene calls are TRBV5-5 and TRBJ2-5, with no clear D. The ends were cut back, 0 bases at V and 7 bases at J, with 16 bases in the middle. Looked up from germline, CDR1 is SGHKS and CDR2 is YYEKEE (reference sequence). The CDR3 length is 15 residues. The CDR3 DNA is TGTGCCAGCAGCTTGGAAGCCAGTGCCCGTGCGACCCAGTACTTC. Protein: CASSLEASARATQYF.

The chain recombines TRBV7-9 with TRBJ1-6; TRBD1 aligns across 9 bases. The CDR3 covers 15 residues. From germline, CDR1 is SEHNR and CDR2 FQNEAQ (reference sequence). The V gene end was trimmed by 5 bases and the J gene end by 7 bases; junction bases not matched to a gene: 6. CDR3 nucleotide sequence: TGTGCCAGCAGCCTCGGACAGGGGACGAATTCACCCCTCCACTTT. As protein: CASSLGQGTNSPLHF.

This chain links TRBV3-1 with TRBJ2-1, with 7 positions matching TRBD2. Germline CDR1 reads LGHDT; CDR2 reads YNNKEL (reference sequence). V shed 4 bases and J 8 bases; nucleotides not matched to a gene: 11. The CDR3 loop spans 15 amino acids. CDR3 in amino acids: CASSPGLSSKDEQFF. CDR3 in DNA: TGTGCCAGCAGCCCGGGACTATCATCAAAGGATGAGCAGTTCTTC.

This clonotype has a count of ten or more. V is TRBV5-1 and J is TRBJ1-2, with D uncertain. Germline CDR1 and CDR2: SGHRS and YFSETQ. The CDR3 runs to 13 residues. The V gene lost 4 bases and the J gene lost 2 bases, with 9 bases spanning the gap. This chain's CDR3 is CASSAAENYGYTF. CDR3 in DNA: TGCGCCAGCAGCGCGGCCGAGAACTATGGCTACACCTTC.

This clonotype appeared many times. This chain uses TRBV20-1 with TRBJ1-4; D remains unclear. The CDR3 spans 15 residues. V was trimmed by 6 bases and J by 4 bases, leaving 18 bases between them. CDR1 and CDR2 from the germline V gene are DFQATT and SNEGSKA (reference sequence). The CDR3 spells CSAEEELMINEKLFF. CDR3 sequence (DNA): TGCAGTGCCGAAGAGGAACTGATGATTAATGAAAAACTGTTTTTT.

V and J are TRBV2 and TRBJ1-6, with D uncertain. Germline V gene sequence: CDR1 SNHLY, CDR2 FYNNEI. Trimming took 7 bases from V and 10 from J, leaving 14 bases between them. CDR3 size: 13 residues. The CDR3, as DNA: TGTGCCAGCAAGGGCGCGGAGGCGTCACCCCTCCACTTT. Its translation is CASKGAEASPLHF. Variable domain in full (rest from reference TRBV2 and TRBJ1-6): EPEVTQTPSHQVTQMGQEVILRCVPISNHLYFYWYRQILGQKVEFLVSFYNNEISEKSEIFDDQFSVERPDGSNFTLKIRSTKLEDSAMYFCASKGAEASPLHFGNGTRLTVT.

In its sample, this clonotype was seen many times. This rearrangement joins TRBV20-1 to TRBJ2-7; TRBD1 matches 7 bases. CDR1 and CDR2 (germline): DFQATT, SNEGSKA (reference sequence). The ends lost 0 bases at V and 11 bases at J; junction bases unmatched: 4. The CDR3 has 11 amino acids. Here the CDR3 reads CSAREGQRKYF. DNA for the CDR3: TGCAGTGCTAGAGAGGGACAGCGAAAGTACTTC.

This clonotype has only a few counts. The chain carries TRBV7-9 and TRBJ1-1, with a tentative D call TRBD1 (6 bases). This CDR3 is built from 17 residues. Trimming shortened V by 5 bases and J by 0 bases, and 19 bases separated the two germline ends. The germline CDR1 and CDR2 sequences are SEHNR and FQNEAQ (reference sequence). The chain's CDR3 is CASSTPDSRIMNTEAFF. The CDR3 coding sequence is TGTGCCAGCAGCACGCCGGACAGCAGAATTATGAACACTGAAGCTTTCTTT. Looking up the rest from reference TRBV7-9 and TRBJ1-1 gives the full variable domain: DTGVSQNPRHKITKRGQNVTFRCDPISEHNRLYWYRQTLGQGPEFLTYFQNEAQLEKSRLLSDRFSAERPKGSFSTLEIQRTEQGDSAMYLCASSTPDSRIMNTEAFFGQGTRLTVV.

In this sample, this clonotype turned up many times. The chain recombines TRBV9 with TRBJ2-3, with D unresolved. V was shortened by 3 bases and J by 5 bases, with 7 bases between the two germline ends. This CDR3 is 12 amino acids long. CDR1 and CDR2 from the germline V gene are SGDLS and YYNGEE. CDR3 protein: CASSAQQDTQYF. Written as DNA, the CDR3 is TGTGCCAGCAGCGCGCAGCAAGATACGCAGTATTTT.

This clonotype was picked up many times. This rearrangement joins TRBV20-1 to TRBJ2-1; 7 nucleotides line up with TRBD1. The V gene's germline CDR1 is DFQATT and CDR2 SNEGSKA (reference sequence). This CDR3 contains 13 residues. J lost 6 bases, V lost 7 bases, and 9 bases had no gene match. DNA for the CDR3: TGCAGTGTTCCGAGACAGGGCTTCAATGAGCAGTTCTTC. Translating it yields CSVPRQGFNEQFF.

This clonotype was seen more than once but under ten times. This chain joins TRBV20-1 and TRBJ1-2; TRBD1 aligns across 7 bases. This CDR3 has 14 amino acids. Germline CDR1 DFQATT, CDR2 SNEGSKA (reference sequence). CDR3 in amino acids: CLEKGALERGGYTF. DNA of the CDR3: TGCCTTGAAAAGGGGGCCCTTGAAAGAGGGGGCTACACCTTC.

This chain connects TRBV5-1 to TRBJ2-2; TRBD2 is a possible D gene (5 bases). Germline V CDR1 and CDR2: SGHRS, YFSETQ. The CDR3 sequence is 14 residues long. The germline V and J ends were trimmed by 5 bases and 1 base, with 9 bases remaining between them. The CDR3 DNA follows: TGCGCCAGCAGGTTCGGGGAGAACACCGGGGAGCTGTTTTTT. This translates into CASRFGENTGELFF.

This clonotype has ten or more counts. This chain connects TRBV20-1 to TRBJ2-7, with D perhaps matching TRBD2 (6 bases). The CDR3 has 15 amino acids. Germline CDR1 DFQATT, CDR2 SNEGSKA (reference sequence). V was cut by 4 bases and J by 2 bases, with 18 bases left in between. CDR3 residues: CSATPPAGPAYEQYF. The DNA for the CDR3 is TGCAGTGCTACACCCCCAGCGGGCCCAGCCTACGAGCAGTACTTC.

V and J are TRBV5-1 and TRBJ2-3; 8 bases match TRBD1. This CDR3 region has 20 residues. Losses at the gene ends were 5 bases for V and 1 base for J; bases not matched to a gene: 21. Germline assignment: CDR1 SGHRS and CDR2 YFSETQ. DNA for the CDR3: TGCGCCAGCAGGCACGGGCCGGGACAGGTTACCCTACTGGGCACAGATACGCAGTATTTT. Amino acid sequence: CASRHGPGQVTLLGTDTQYF.

This clonotype has just a few counts. This chain links TRBV28 with TRBJ2-5, with a tentative D call TRBD1 (5 bases). CDR1 is MDHEN, CDR2 SYDVKM, per germline. This CDR3 contains 16 residues. Trimming stripped 3 bases from V and 5 bases from J, with 19 bases between. As DNA, the CDR3 is TGTGCCAGCAGTTTGCCAGGGTGGGCTAGTTCGGAGACCCAGTACTTC. It encodes CASSLPGWASSETQYF.

In this sample, this clonotype turned up many times. The V and J genes are TRBV15 and TRBJ1-2; D is uncertain. Germline V gives CDR1 LNHNV, CDR2 YYDKDF (reference sequence). This CDR3 is built from 14 residues. The germline V and J ends were trimmed by 0 bases and 4 bases, with 9 bases remaining between them. CDR3 sequence reads: CATSRDHGRYGYTF. CDR3 DNA sequence: TGTGCCACCAGCAGAGATCACGGGCGCTATGGCTACACCTTC.